These 28 T cell receptor beta chains were all obtained from the same sample, sequenced in a study of response to subunit inactivated influenza vaccine. TCRdb re-derived calls from the RT-PCR reads in MiXCR, one entry per CDR3 protein. The sample carries 800,000 or so distinct CDR3 sequences, around 20% recorded once. This specimen was PBMCs from blood, taken 5 days after vaccination. All receptors derive from a man aged 45 to 65 who received an inactivated influenza vaccine.

A few counts support this clonotype. This chain links TRBV12-3 or TRBV12-4 with TRBJ2-1; D is unclear. Trimming pared 7 bases from V and 5 bases from J, leaving 15 bases between. The CDR3 runs to 14 residues. CDR3 in DNA: TGTGCCAGCACCGCAGAAGCACATCACAATGAGCAGTTCTTC. Protein sequence: CASTAEAHHNEQFF.

This clonotype was seen a handful of times. This chain joins TRBV20-1 and TRBJ2-1; D is unresolved. This CDR3 has 15 residues. Germline V CDR1 and CDR2: DFQATT, SNEGSKA (reference sequence). V was clipped by 1 base and J by 2 bases, with 12 bases between them. The CDR3 protein is CSARVQARPYNEQFF. CDR3 in DNA: TGCAGTGCTAGAGTTCAAGCGAGACCCTACAATGAGCAGTTCTTC.

The genes are TRBV9 and TRBJ1-4; D perhaps matches TRBD1 (5 bases). The CDR3 has 13 amino acids. Germline CDR1 SGDLS, CDR2 YYNGEE. The V end lost 0 bases, the J end lost 7 bases, and 7 bases lay between the germline ends. CDR3 nucleotides: TGTGCCAGCAGCGTAGGGAGGGGTGAAAAACTGTTTTTT. It is translated as CASSVGRGEKLFF.

This clonotype was detected a few times. The V gene is TRBV29-1, the J gene TRBJ2-3; the D gene is possibly TRBD1 (5 bases). The CDR3 is 14 residues long. V lost 4 bases, J lost 0 bases, and 11 bases lay in between. Germline-derived CDR1 and CDR2 are SQVTM and ANQGSEA. The CDR3 reads CSVAVGLSTDTQYF. As DNA, the CDR3 is TGCAGCGTTGCGGTGGGGCTTAGCACAGATACGCAGTATTTT.

This clonotype showed up just a few times. This sequence joins TRBV12-3 or TRBV12-4 and TRBJ2-1, with TRBD1 as a possible D gene (6 bases). Trimming left V 6 bases short and J 4 bases short, with 10 bases between. CDR3 length: 13 residues. CDR3 protein: CASSEQGYNEQFF. In DNA form, the CDR3 reads TGTGCCAGCAGCGAACAGGGATACAATGAGCAGTTCTTC.

V and J are TRBV20-1 and TRBJ1-6; D gene unclear. The CDR3 covers 14 residues. Germline V gives CDR1 DFQATT, CDR2 SNEGSKA (reference sequence). V was pared by 0 bases and J by 7 bases, with 10 bases between. Here the CDR3 DNA reads TGCAGTGCTAGAGATCAGAGGGTGAATTCACCCCTCCACTTT. It yields the protein CSARDQRVNSPLHF.

This clonotype was seen a few times. V gene TRBV6-5 combines with J gene TRBJ1-2; D is perhaps TRBD1 (5 bases). Trimming shortened V by 0 bases and J by 1 base, and 12 bases separated the two germline ends. Germline V gene sequence: CDR1 MNHEY, CDR2 SVGAGI. The CDR3 length is 16 residues. This CDR3 is CASSYSIMGRNYGYTF. The CDR3 nucleotides are TGTGCCAGCAGTTACTCGATTATGGGGCGTAACTATGGCTACACCTTC.

This chain uses TRBV9 with TRBJ2-3; TRBD2 matches 12 bases. Germline V lookup: CDR1 SGDLS, CDR2 YYNGEE. V lost 3 bases and J lost 3; bases outside the gene matches: 8. The CDR3 extends over 17 amino acids. As DNA, the CDR3 is TGTGCCAGCAGCGACGGGGCTAGCGGGGGGGCTACAGATACGCAGTATTTT. Its protein product is CASSDGASGGATDTQYF.

This chain uses TRBV4-1 with TRBJ2-1, with TRBD2 identical over 7 bases. Germline assignment: CDR1 MGHRA and CDR2 YSYEKL. The CDR3 loop spans 15 amino acids. V was clipped by 0 bases and J by 7 bases; unmatched bases: 6. The CDR3 loop is CASSQDSGGLNEQFF. In DNA, the CDR3 is TGCGCCAGCAGCCAAGATTCGGGGGGACTGAATGAGCAGTTCTTC.

This clonotype showed up just a few times. The chain has TRBV20-1 and TRBJ2-7; TRBD1 agrees at 11 bases. Germline CDR1 DFQATT, CDR2 SNEGSKA (reference sequence). V shed 4 bases, J shed 2 bases, and the junction held 7 bases outside the gene matches. CDR3 length: 15 residues. The CDR3 protein is CSAIPDRGLAYEQYF. The CDR3 DNA reads TGCAGTGCTATTCCGGACAGGGGGCTAGCCTACGAGCAGTACTTC.

V gene TRBV5-1 combines with J gene TRBJ2-1; maybe TRBD1 (6 bases). The length of the CDR3 is 15 residues. The germline V gene has CDR1 SGHRS and CDR2 YFSETQ. V gave up 2 bases and J gave up 7 bases, with 16 bases separating them. In DNA, the CDR3 is TGCGCCAGCAGCTTATTTTGGGGGCGCGAAAATGAGCAGTTCTTC. Translated: CASSLFWGRENEQFF. Using reference TRBV5-1 and TRBJ2-1 for the parts outside the CDR3, the full variable domain is KAGVTQTPRYLIKTRGQQVTLSCSPISGHRSVSWYQQTPGQGLQFLFEYFSETQRNKGNFPGRFSGRQFSNSRSEMNVSTLELGDSALYLCASSLFWGRENEQFFGPGTRLTVL.

There are a few counts of this clonotype. The V and J genes are TRBV12-3 or TRBV12-4 and TRBJ2-4, with TRBD1 matching 10 bases. This CDR3 comprises 17 residues. J was trimmed by 0 bases and V by 7 bases; bases with no gene match: 9. The CDR3 reads CASNPGQGLIAKNIQYF. In DNA form, the CDR3 reads TGTGCCAGCAATCCGGGACAGGGGTTAATAGCCAAAAACATTCAGTACTTC.

The V and J genes are TRBV20-1 and TRBJ2-1, with 10 bases lining up with TRBD1. CDR3 length: 17 residues. With V trimmed by 6 bases and J by 0 bases, 11 bases remained unmatched. The germline CDR1 and CDR2 sequences are DFQATT and SNEGSKA (reference sequence). CDR3 sequence (DNA): TGCAGTGCATTTGGGACAGGGGAGAAAAGCTCCTACAATGAGCAGTTCTTC. Translated, it gives CSAFGTGEKSSYNEQFF.

This clonotype was seen at least ten times. The rearrangement links TRBV7-9 to TRBJ2-1, with D unresolved. Germline V gene lookup returns CDR1 SEHNR and CDR2 FQNEAQ (reference sequence). The CDR3 runs 13 residues. The V gene lost 6 bases and the J gene lost 4 bases, with 10 bases spanning the gap. This chain's CDR3 is CASSRDVYNEQFF. In DNA form, the CDR3 reads TGTGCCAGCAGTCGCGACGTTTACAATGAGCAGTTCTTC.

This clonotype was observed a handful of times. The chain uses TRBV6-1 and TRBJ1-6; D gene unclear. Trimming cost V 7 bases and J 8 bases, with 18 bases left between them. The CDR3 sequence is 15 residues long. The germline V gene has CDR1 MNHNS and CDR2 SASEGT. CDR3 nucleotide sequence: TGTGCCAGCAACGATGGCACGGGGTTGTATTCACCCCTCCACTTT. It encodes CASNDGTGLYSPLHF.

This clonotype was recorded a few times. V usage is TRBV20-1 and J usage is TRBJ2-5; maybe TRBD2 (7 bases). Looked up from germline, CDR1 is DFQATT and CDR2 is SNEGSKA (reference sequence). The V end was cut by 8 bases, the J end by 3 bases, with 19 bases between. CDR3 length: 14 residues. The CDR3 sequence is CSLIERDTEETQYF. CDR3 coding DNA: TGCAGTCTCATAGAGCGGGACACGGAAGAGACCCAGTACTTC.

This clonotype was seen a few times. This sequence joins TRBV12-3 or TRBV12-4 and TRBJ2-7; no definite D call. Trimming pared 2 bases from V and 6 bases from J, leaving 5 bases between. This CDR3 spans 11 amino acids. CDR3 sequence reads: CASSLNLEQYF. DNA of the CDR3: TGTGCCAGCAGTTTAAATCTCGAGCAGTACTTC.

The table lists this clonotype with a few counts. This chain joins TRBV19 and TRBJ2-1; possibly TRBD2 for D (5 bases). The CDR3 consists of 13 residues. The germline CDR1 and CDR2 sequences are LNHDA and SQIVND (reference sequence). V lost 0 bases to trimming and J lost 6 bases, with 6 bases between them. CDR3 DNA sequence: TGTGCCAGTAGTATAGATGGAGGCAATGAGCAGTTCTTC. Encoded protein: CASSIDGGNEQFF.

The V gene is TRBV18, the J gene TRBJ2-7, with D uncertain. The germline V gene has CDR1 KGHSH and CDR2 LQKENI. CDR3 length: 13 amino acids. The ends were cut back, 6 bases at V and 7 bases at J, with 16 bases in the middle. CDR3 residues: CASSAGVGREQYF. In DNA form, the CDR3 reads TGTGCCAGCTCCGCAGGAGTCGGACGGGAGCAGTACTTC. The full variable domain, with the rest looked up from reference TRBV18 and TRBJ2-7, is NAGVMQNPRHLVRRRGQEARLRCSPMKGHSHVYWYRQLPEEGLKFMVYLQKENIIDESGMPKERFSAEFPKEGPSILRIQQVVRGDSAAYFCASSAGVGREQYFGPGTRLTVT.

The genes are TRBV6-1 and TRBJ2-7; 10 nucleotides align to TRBD1. The germline V gene has CDR1 MNHNS and CDR2 SASEGT. The CDR3 has 15 residues. After removal of 4 bases from V and 6 bases from J, the junction contained 9 bases not matched to a gene. The CDR3 DNA reads as TGTGCCAGCAGTGCTCGCGGGACAGGGGTAGGCGAGCAGTACTTC. Its translation: CASSARGTGVGEQYF.

The genes are TRBV6-1 and TRBJ1-5; 9 bases line up with TRBD1. The length of the CDR3 is 19 residues. The trim removed 5 bases at V and 2 bases at J, leaving 16 bases unmatched. The germline V gene has CDR1 MNHNS and CDR2 SASEGT. CDR3 sequence (DNA): TGTGCCAGCAGTCCAACAAATCCCGGGACAGGGTACGGCAATCAGCCCCAGCATTTT. As protein: CASSPTNPGTGYGNQPQHF.

The V call is TRBV28, the J call TRBJ2-7, with 9 positions matching TRBD2. This CDR3 is 15 amino acids long. Germline CDR1 and CDR2: MDHEN and SYDVKM. The J segment lost 0 bases and the V segment lost 7 bases, leaving 7 bases of the junction unmatched. CDR3 nucleotide sequence: TGTGCCAGCAATATAGCGGGAGCCAGCTCCTACGAGCAGTACTTC. Its translation: CASNIAGASSYEQYF.

This chain joins TRBV7-8 and TRBJ2-3, with a weak D call TRBD2 (6 bases). Germline V lookup: CDR1 SGHVS, CDR2 FQNEAQ. The V gene lost 1 base and the J gene lost 9 bases, with 14 bases spanning the gap. The length of the CDR3 is 14 residues. CDR3 DNA sequence: TGTGCCAGCAGCTTAGGTCCCTACGCGGGGACGCAGTATTTT. Its protein product is CASSLGPYAGTQYF.

This clonotype was picked up a small number of times. The V call is TRBV29-1, the J call TRBJ2-2, with D possibly TRBD1 on 6 matching bases. Per the germline V gene, CDR1 is SQVTM and CDR2 is ANQGSEA. V lost 5 bases and J 0 bases, leaving 7 bases between the germline ends. This CDR3 has 13 residues. The CDR3 reads CSVKGANTGELFF. The CDR3 bases are TGCAGCGTTAAGGGGGCGAACACCGGGGAGCTGTTTTTT.

This clonotype was detected only a few times. This chain's CDR3 is CASSEPLTGANVLTF. The CDR3, as DNA: TGTGCCAGCAGTGAACCTCTTACTGGGGCCAACGTCCTGACTTTC. V usage is TRBV2 and J usage is TRBJ2-6; D gene unclear. V lost 2 bases, J lost 2 bases, and 7 bases lay in between. Per germline, CDR1 SNHLY and CDR2 FYNNEI. The CDR3 sequence is 15 residues long.

This clonotype appeared a few times. V usage is TRBV19 and J usage is TRBJ2-1, with D perhaps matching TRBD2 (5 bases). The V end lost 3 bases, the J end lost 6 bases, and 12 bases lay between the germline ends. CDR3 length equals 14 residues. The germline V gene encodes CDR1 LNHDA and CDR2 SQIVND (reference sequence). CDR3 loop: CASSIGVRGNEQFF. The DNA for the CDR3 is TGTGCCAGTAGTATTGGGGTCCGGGGCAATGAGCAGTTCTTC. The whole variable domain, filled in from reference TRBV19 and TRBJ2-1, reads DGGITQSPKYLFRKEGQNVTLSCEQNLNHDAMYWYRQDPGQGLRLIYYSQIVNDFQKGDIAEGYSVSREKKESFPLTVTSAQKNPTAFYLCASSIGVRGNEQFFGPGTRLTVL.

The chain uses TRBV24-1 and TRBJ2-5, with D uncertain. CDR3 length equals 13 residues. Trimming took off 4 bases at V and 1 base at J, with 6 bases between the two ends. Per the germline V gene, CDR1 is KGHDR and CDR2 is SFDVKD. CDR3 sequence reads: CATSEGIQETQYF. CDR3 nucleotides: TGTGCCACCAGTGAGGGGATCCAAGAGACCCAGTACTTC.

This clonotype was detected only a few times. The chain combines TRBV6-1 with TRBJ2-7; 7 nucleotides align to TRBD1. CDR1 and CDR2 (germline): MNHNS, SASEGT. The length of the CDR3 is 14 residues. Unmatched junction bases numbered 9, after V lost 6 bases and J lost 4 bases. The CDR3 protein is CASRGTVKIYEQYF. CDR3 in DNA: TGTGCCAGCAGGGGGACAGTAAAAATTTACGAGCAGTACTTC.